Listed below are T cell receptor beta chains from one sample, sequenced in a study of OX40 agonist ivuxolimab in advanced cancers. Measured with immunoSEQ multiplex PCR; TCRdb has only the in-frame clones, and not every one. The sample lists 75,000 to 95,000 clones; 80% to 90% were seen once. This specimen consisted of CD4+ or CD8+ T cells sorted from blood, obtained in a trial of the OX40 agonist ivuxolimab. These receptors originate from an adult with an advanced solid tumor such as melanoma, head and neck, liver or kidney cancer. CDR3s include the opening cysteine and the closing phenylalanine or tryptophan.

TRBV6-1	TRBJ1-4	CASLGGIGYEKLFF
TRBV6-5	TRBJ2-5	CASCSRRGGETQYF
TRBV5-1	TRBJ2-1	CASSFQAPSYNEQFF
TRBV27	TRBJ2-1	CASSLGSYNEQFF
TRBV19	TRBJ2-5	CASSKGREETQYF
TRBV28	TRBJ2-3	CASSSGLAYTDTQYF
TRBV7-2	TRBJ1-3	CASRKTGGFIGNTIYF
TRBV4-2	TRBJ2-2	CASSPGTGDTGELFF
TRBV6-5	TRBJ1-1	CASSYRDPNTEAFF
TRBV5-4	TRBJ2-1	CASSSREFGEQFF
TRBV6-5	TRBJ2-3	CASVSTGGNADTQYF
TRBV11-2	TRBJ2-5	CASSPRQGWETQYF
TRBV7-9	TRBJ1-1	CASSLVREAEAFF
TRBV11-2	TRBJ2-3	CASSLPTGAQYF
TRBV5-1	TRBJ1-2	CASSSGGDPYGYTF
TRBV5-6	TRBJ2-4	CASSLRVGREYF
TRBV4-1	TRBJ2-5	CASSLTSGGAPTPQETQYF
TRBV28	TRBJ2-7	CASSLWSSGMVEQYF
TRBV28	TRBJ2-1	CASSSFPSGSSSYNEQFF
TRBV2	TRBJ2-5	CASSEREPHKYF
TRBV7-2	TRBJ2-5	CASSLSWAIQETQYF
TRBV5-1	TRBJ1-1	CASSLAGVDEAFF
TRBV7-3	TRBJ2-2	CASKEGPTGELFF
TRBV7-9	TRBJ1-4	CASSLGGGREKLFF
TRBV5-1	TRBJ1-1	CASSFGGGDTEAFF
TRBV19	TRBJ2-3	CASTGLGTDTQYF
TRBV7-2	TRBJ2-3	CASSLASGSVTDTQYF
TRBV10-3	TRBJ2-7	CAISEGAGENYEQYF
TRBV5-1	TRBJ2-5	CASSLGGAETQYF
TRBV28	TRBJ2-5	CASSLFGLAGQETQYF
TRBV2	TRBJ1-5	CASSEALPGAQPQHF
TRBV6-6	TRBJ1-2	CASSPSRVIGYTF
TRBV10-1	TRBJ2-7	CASSEGAGPSYEQYF
TRBV6-1	TRBJ2-5	CASSAIREETQYF
TRBV12-5	TRBJ1-2	CASGSGQGFYGYTF
TRBV5-1	TRBJ2-2	CASTRRGSGELFF
TRBV6-6	TRBJ2-7	CASTDNYEQYF
TRBV6-6	TRBJ2-3	CASRPTSGFTDTQYF
TRBV27	TRBJ1-4	CASSLGTVGEKLFF
TRBV18	TRBJ2-1	CASLRQEGNEQFF
TRBV5-6	TRBJ2-1	CASSFGDRGSYNEQFF
TRBV2	TRBJ1-6	CASTGSSPLHF
TRBV5-4	TRBJ2-7	CASSLQASGGPEQYF
TRBV28	TRBJ2-3	CASSLAGDDTQYF
TRBV28	TRBJ2-5	CASSSPSSSGGAAGETQYF
TRBV5-1	TRBJ1-6	CASSQDWRSPLHF
TRBV5-1	TRBJ2-1	CASSLVQGANNEQFF
TRBV5-1	TRBJ2-1	CASSLADIPNNEQFF
TRBV5-1	TRBJ1-5	CASSPRDSLNQPQHF
TRBV28	TRBJ1-2	CASRGPGTGFYGYTF
TRBV10-2	TRBJ2-1	CASSESMVSHNEQFF
TRBV2	TRBJ2-5	CASRRTGKETQYF
TRBV7-8	TRBJ1-1	CASSLGRTGRLNTEAFF
TRBV10-3	TRBJ2-5	CAISGAGEETQYF
TRBV20-1	TRBJ1-1	CSADGDTEAFF
TRBV28	TRBJ1-2	CASSSEYGYTF
TRBV5-1	TRBJ2-2	CASCRDSRTGELFF
TRBV2	TRBJ1-4	CASRGGNEKLFF
TRBV19	TRBJ1-2	CASRIGKEYGYTF
TRBV29-1	TRBJ2-7	CSVRVRDIPSEQYF